The 12 T cell receptor beta chains presented below share a single source sample, sequenced in a study of CD8+ T cells in alopecia areata. RNA was extracted and reverse transcribed into cDNA as the sequencing template. Sequencing was performed with immunoSEQ multiplex PCR; in TCRdb, only in-frame clones are kept and a portion is missing. The sample shows more than 100,000 clones, approximately 58% of them seen only once. The specimen was CD4+ T cells sorted from blood, collected at week 0. These TCRs come from a human donor with alopecia areata.

The rearrangement joins TRBV11-2 to TRBJ1-2; no clear D gene. CDR1 is SGHAT, CDR2 FQNNGV, per germline. V was shortened by 0 bases and J by 7 bases, with 12 bases between the two germline ends. This CDR3 region has 14 residues. The CDR3 region has the DNA TGTGCCAGCAGCTTAGATCGGCTGGCGGGTGGCTACACCTTC. Protein: CASSLDRLAGGYTF.

The gene calls are TRBV25-1 and TRBJ2-5; a possible D gene is TRBD2 (6 bases). Germline assignment: CDR1 MGHDK and CDR2 SYGVNS. Trimming shortened V by 4 bases and J by 14 bases, and 14 bases separated the two germline ends. This CDR3 contains 11 residues. Here the CDR3 reads CASSAGRGIYF. The CDR3 region has the DNA TGTGCCAGCAGTGCGGGACGGGGGATTTACTTC.

This clone was seen a few times. This sequence joins TRBV18 and TRBJ1-1; 7 bases are a match to TRBD1. The CDR3 consists of 16 residues. The germline V gene encodes CDR1 KGHSH and CDR2 LQKENI. J was trimmed by 5 bases and V by 0 bases; bases with no gene match: 9. CDR3 bases: TGTGCCAGCTCACCACCGACAGGGAATTGGGGGACTGAAGCTTTCTTT. It encodes CASSPPTGNWGTEAFF.

The chain carries TRBV19 and TRBJ2-2, with D unclear. Trimming removed 7 bases at V and 2 bases at J, with 11 bases between. The V gene's germline CDR1 is LNHDA and CDR2 SQIVND (reference sequence). This CDR3 is 14 amino acids long. As DNA, the CDR3 is TGTGCCAGTAATCGGATAGAAAACACCGGGGAGCTGTTTTTT. Its translation: CASNRIENTGELFF.

The chain couples TRBV7-2 to TRBJ2-3, with D unclear. Trimming took 1 base from V and 4 from J, leaving 9 bases between them. CDR3 length: 14 residues. Germline assignment: CDR1 SGHTA and CDR2 FQGNSA. CDR3 loop: CASSLVLGADTQYF. The CDR3 bases are TGTGCCAGCAGCTTAGTACTCGGAGCAGATACGCAGTATTTT.

This chain joins TRBV29-1 and TRBJ1-5; a possible D gene is TRBD1 (5 bases). The CDR3 has 13 residues. Germline lookup yields CDR1 SQVTM and CDR2 ANQGSEA. The V gene lost 4 bases and the J gene lost 10 bases, with 17 bases spanning the gap. CDR3 sequence reads: CSVALGPGNPQHF. Here the CDR3 DNA reads TGCAGCGTTGCTTTGGGCCCAGGGAACCCCCAGCATTTT.

The gene calls are TRBV10-3 and TRBJ2-7, with D perhaps matching TRBD2 (5 bases). Germline V lookup: CDR1 ENHRY, CDR2 SYGVKD. The CDR3 consists of 12 residues. The V gene lost 3 bases and the J gene lost 11 bases, with 14 bases spanning the gap. The CDR3 sequence: CAISDGGRGKYF. The DNA of the CDR3 is TGTGCCATCAGTGACGGCGGTCGGGGAAAGTACTTC.

The rearrangement joins TRBV9 to TRBJ2-1, with 8 bases aligning to TRBD2. Germline assignment: CDR1 SGDLS and CDR2 YYNGEE. J gave up 8 bases and V 0 bases, and 7 bases lay outside the gene matches. The CDR3 extends over 15 amino acids. In DNA form, the CDR3 reads TGTGCCAGCAGCGTAGCGAGCGGGAGATCCGATGAGCAGTTCTTC. The encoded protein is CASSVASGRSDEQFF.

Comment on this clone: As the CDR3 is not closed by the conserved phenylalanine or tryptophan, this likely results from a read error. It is unclear where the CDR3 begins or ends on the DNA, so no DNA is shown, and the CDR3 is as TCRdb lists it. V usage is TRBV7-3 and J usage is TRBJ1-6; the D call of TRBD1 is as the table states it, not checked on the DNA. Germline assignment: CDR1 SGHTA and CDR2 FQGTGA. The CDR3 comprises 8 residues, both ends counted. CDR3 in amino acids: CASSSQGY.

This rearrangement joins TRBV7-8 to TRBJ2-3; D perhaps matches TRBD2 (5 bases). From germline, CDR1 is SGHVS and CDR2 FQNEAQ. Trimming left V 2 bases short and J 8 bases short, with 26 bases between. This CDR3 spans 18 amino acids. As DNA, the CDR3 is TGTGCCAGCAGCTTATTCCCATCCAGCCCCGGAGGATCAGTTACGCAGTATTTT. Its translation is CASSLFPSSPGGSVTQYF.

The chain combines TRBV5-6 with TRBJ1-6, with D uncertain. V shed 1 base and J shed 9 bases, with 5 bases lying between them. Germline V CDR1 and CDR2: SGHDT, YYEEEE. The CDR3 loop spans 12 amino acids. CDR3 amino acids: CASSLNTSPLHF. The CDR3 region has the DNA TGTGCCAGCAGCTTGAACACTTCACCCCTCCACTTT.

The sample holds a few counts of this clone. The V call is TRBV25-1, the J call TRBJ2-6; a weak D match, TRBD1 (5 bases). The germline CDR1 and CDR2 sequences are MGHDK and SYGVNS. The length of the CDR3 is 15 residues. Trimming stripped 2 bases from V and 2 bases from J, with 7 bases between. The CDR3 DNA reads TGTGCCAGCAGTGAAAACAGGCCTGGGGCCAACGTCCTGACTTTC. It yields the protein CASSENRPGANVLTF.